Below, 11 T cell receptor beta chains from the same sample are listed, as sequenced in a study of cytomegalovirus exposure and HLA in healthy donors. In the PCR, 60 Vbeta and 13 Jbeta primers were used. Some clones are missing from TCRdb's copy, which holds only in-frame ones; the method was immunoSEQ multiplex PCR. The table shows tens of thousands of clones, with about four fifths occurring only once. Material: PBMCs. The receptors derive from a woman aged 25 to 45 in good health and CMV-seronegative.

The J gene is TRBJ2-5, the V gene TRBV30; 13 nucleotides agree with TRBD2. The germline V gene encodes CDR1 GTSNPN and CDR2 SVGIG (reference sequence). The CDR3 is 17 residues long. Losses at the gene ends were 5 bases for V and 5 bases for J; bases not matched to a gene: 14. As DNA, the CDR3 is TGTGCCTGGGCAGAGGGACTAGCGGGAAAGTCAGGGGAGACCCAGTACTTC. Translation: CAWAEGLAGKSGETQYF.

The rearrangement uses TRBV28 and TRBJ2-1, with D possibly TRBD2 on 5 matching bases. The ends were cut back, 2 bases at V and 6 bases at J, with 23 bases in the middle. Germline V CDR1 and CDR2: MDHEN, SYDVKM. This CDR3 is built from 18 residues. CDR3 region: CASSLISPRASRGNEQFF. The CDR3, as DNA: TGTGCCAGCAGTTTAATTTCACCGAGGGCTAGCAGAGGCAATGAGCAGTTCTTC.

The J gene is TRBJ1-1, the V gene TRBV7-3; D gene uncertain. The CDR3 is 14 amino acids. V lost 6 bases, J lost 2 bases, and 13 bases lay in between. CDR1 SGHTA and CDR2 FQGTGA come from the germline V gene. CDR3 region: CASRFTPGNTEAFF. CDR3 nucleotide sequence: TGTGCCAGCAGATTCACACCAGGCAACACTGAAGCTTTCTTT.

This clone was picked up a small number of times. The chain's CDR3 is CASSGATNEKLFF. CDR3 coding DNA: TGTGCCAGTAGCGGGGCAACTAATGAAAAACTGTTTTTT. This rearrangement joins TRBV19 to TRBJ1-4; D remains unclear. Germline CDR1 is LNHDA and CDR2 is SQIVND (reference sequence). The V end lost 6 bases, the J end lost 0 bases, and 5 bases lay between the germline ends. The CDR3 has 13 residues.

The chain links TRBV6-5 to TRBJ1-3; possible D gene TRBD1, 5 bases. Germline CDR1 is MNHEY and CDR2 is SVGAGI. Trimming took off 0 bases at V and 9 bases at J, with 15 bases between the two ends. This CDR3 comprises 15 residues. DNA for the CDR3: TGTGCCAGCAGTTACTCACAGGCCGTAAATCCCACCATATATTTT. It specifies CASSYSQAVNPTIYF.

The chain combines TRBV5-1 with TRBJ2-7; D may be TRBD1 (6 bases). CDR3 length: 15 residues. V lost 4 bases to trimming and J lost 6 bases, with 20 bases between them. Germline-derived CDR1 and CDR2 are SGHRS and YFSETQ. The CDR3 sequence is CASSPGGFNRVEQYF. The CDR3 DNA is TGCGCCAGCAGCCCTGGCGGGTTTAACAGGGTCGAGCAGTACTTC. Full variable domain (rest looked up from reference TRBV5-1 and TRBJ2-7): KAGVTQTPRYLIKTRGQQVTLSCSPISGHRSVSWYQQTPGQGLQFLFEYFSETQRNKGNFPGRFSGRQFSNSRSEMNVSTLELGDSALYLCASSPGGFNRVEQYFGPGTRLTVT.

CDR3 sequence (DNA): TGCGCCAGCAGCCAAGACCGACAGGGTTATGAGTTCTTC. Amino acids: CASSQDRQGYEFF. V gene TRBV4-1 combines with J gene TRBJ2-1; 7 positions agree with TRBD1. V was clipped by 0 bases and J by 14 bases; unmatched bases: 7. Germline values: CDR1 MGHRA, CDR2 YSYEKL. This CDR3 comprises 13 residues.

With regard to this clone: Its ends do not fully match the called genes, so a read error is possible. V usage is TRBV7-8 and J usage is TRBJ2-7; possibly TRBD1 for D (6 bases). Germline loops: CDR1 SGHVS, CDR2 FQNEAQ. The CDR3 consists of 12 residues. DNA of the CDR3: TGTGCCAGCAGCTCAACCAGGGACACTGGTGAGTTC. The encoded protein is CASSSTRDTGEF.

This rearrangement joins TRBV18 to TRBJ2-2, with TRBD2 as a possible D gene (6 bases). V lost 2 bases, J lost 5 bases, and 9 bases lay in between. Germline lookup yields CDR1 KGHSH and CDR2 LQKENI. This CDR3 comprises 14 residues. The DNA for the CDR3 is TGTGCCAGCTCACCATTAGCGGAGACCGGGGAGCTGTTTTTT. Its translation: CASSPLAETGELFF.

The CDR3 DNA follows: TGTGCCAGCAGCACCGGACAGGGGACGTCACCCCTCCACTTT. It encodes CASSTGQGTSPLHF. The chain joins TRBV11-2 to TRBJ1-6, with TRBD1 matching over 9 bases. V lost 5 bases to trimming and J lost 10 bases; unmatched junction nucleotides: 6. Per the germline V gene, CDR1 is SGHAT and CDR2 is FQNNGV. This CDR3 region has 14 residues.

This clone was found a few times. V usage is TRBV19 and J usage is TRBJ2-3; TRBD2 aligns across 7 bases. Germline V gives CDR1 LNHDA, CDR2 SQIVND (reference sequence). The trim removed 5 bases at V and 3 bases at J, leaving 5 bases unmatched. This CDR3 region has 14 residues. This chain's CDR3 is CASSPRGLTDTQYF. CDR3 bases: TGTGCCAGTAGTCCTAGGGGACTAACAGATACGCAGTATTTT.